The sequence of this TCR beta chain was determined in a study of glioma-infiltrating T cells after dendritic cell vaccination. About the study: Patients had newly diagnosed or recurrent glioblastoma and received dendritic cell vaccines. Whole-study results and caveats: Complete blood and tumor specimen sets were limited to few patients.

A remark on this clone: As yet, its antigen is unknown.

V trimming: 0 bases; J trimming: 3 bases; junction bases outside the gene matches: 10. This CDR3 region has 19 residues. Germline values: CDR1 SNHLY, CDR2 FYNNEI. The PCR used 60 V beta and 13 J beta primers. Sequencing was performed with immunoSEQ multiplex PCR; in TCRdb, only in-frame clones are kept and a portion is missing. Among 95,000 to 110,000 clones listed, roughly four fifths were seen once. The starting material was blood, obtained before dendritic cell vaccination. This chain connects TRBV2 to TRBJ1-5; 11 nucleotides match TRBD1. The source of this sequence is a human donor with glioblastoma. The CDR3 protein is CASSEAWGTGGSSNQPQHF. The CDR3 nucleotides read TGTGCCAGCAGTGAAGCGTGGGGGACAGGGGGGTCCTCCAATCAGCCCCAGCATTTT.